This T cell receptor (beta chain) was retrieved from a study of CD8 T cells in ankylosing spondylitis. General study points: The study identified a TCR beta motif of seven or eight highly homologous variants that appeared characteristic of ankylosing spondylitis blood. The disease-linked clones had a CD8+ phenotype and low blood frequencies. A number of the motif variants had already been described in reactive arthritis synovial fluid and blood.

Worth noting for this clonotype: Its antigen is currently unknown.

Libraries of TCR beta came from quantitative 5'-RACE with molecular barcodes. TCRdb redid the calling of the 5' RACE reads with MiXCR, one entry per CDR3 protein. The sample gives 220,000 or so distinct CDR3 sequences, over 9.5% of which show up once; 20% to 25% is in the top ten. Input material: blood, either unsorted or a sorted T cell fraction (not recorded which). The origin of this receptor is a male donor with ankylosing spondylitis or in good health (not recorded which).

CDR3: CASSYGGGGFETQYF. In DNA, the CDR3 is TGTGCCAGCAGTTACGGGGGCGGGGGTTTCGAGACCCAGTACTTC. The chain uses TRBV6-2 or TRBV6-3 and TRBJ2-5; D possibly corresponds to TRBD2 (7 bases). The CDR3 totals 15 residues. V was trimmed by 2 bases and J by 5 bases, leaving 15 bases between them. In germline, CDR1 is MNHEY, CDR2 SVGEGT.